These T cell receptor beta chains were read from a single sample in a study of T cells in Graves' hyperthyroidism and ophthalmopathy. TCRdb re-called the multiplex PCR reads through MiXCR, storing one row per CDR3 protein. The sample has a few hundred thousand distinct CDR3 sequences, around a sixth seen once. Sequenced input: blood. The receptor source for this set is a woman younger than 30 with Graves' hyperthyroidism that later progressed to Graves' ophthalmopathy. CDR3s include the opening cysteine and the closing phenylalanine or tryptophan. Fields, in order: clone size, J gene, D gene, V gene, CDR3 length, CDR3 DNA, CDR3 protein. A D gene is named only where the DNA matches it firmly. Some rows mark clone size as missing; the rest say once, few, many or name a class of expanded clone.

few	TRBJ1-6	TRBD1	TRBV5-1	15	TGCGCCAGCAGCTTGGACGGCAGGGGGGATTCACCCCTCCACTTT	CASSLDGRGDSPLHF
few	TRBJ2-3	.	TRBV4-1	13	TGCGCCAGCAGCCTCCAGCGGAGGGATACGCAGTATTTT	CASSLQRRDTQYF
many	TRBJ2-1	TRBD1	TRBV6-2/TRBV6-3	14	TGTGCCAGCAGTCGACAGGGGCGCGACAATGAGCAGTTCTTC	CASSRQGRDNEQFF
many	TRBJ1-2	TRBD1	TRBV6-1	16	TGTGCCAGCAGCCAAGACAGGGGGCCGCCCTCCTATGGCTACACCTTC	CASSQDRGPPSYGYTF
.	TRBJ2-2	.	TRBV20-1	18	TGCAGTGCCCGAGGAATAGCCCTAACAATTGGGAACACCGGGGAGCTGTTTTTT	CSARGIALTIGNTGELFF
.	TRBJ2-5	TRBD1	TRBV5-4	13	TGTGCCAGCAGCCTTCGAGACAGGGCCGGCCAGTACTTC	CASSLRDRAGQYF
many	TRBJ1-1	.	TRBV7-3	14	TGTGCCAGCAGCCCTGGTCCTCGAAACACTGAAGCTTTCTTT	CASSPGPRNTEAFF
few	TRBJ2-5	TRBD2	TRBV12-5	14	TGTGCTAGTGCAAACCTAGCGGACCAAGAGACCCAGTACTTC	CASANLADQETQYF
few	TRBJ1-2	TRBD1	TRBV13	15	TGTGCCAGCAGCTTAGGCCTGGGACAGGGCTCTGGCTACACCTTC	CASSLGLGQGSGYTF
.	TRBJ2-1	TRBD1	TRBV7-8	14	TGTGCCAGCAGCCCCAGGACAGGGGACAATGAGCAGTTCTTC	CASSPRTGDNEQFF
.	TRBJ2-2	.	TRBV4-3	16	TGCGCCAGCAGCCAAGATCCGCAAGGATCTCCCGGGGAGCTGTTTTTT	CASSQDPQGSPGELFF
many	TRBJ2-5	.	TRBV28	15	TGTGCCAGCAGAATACTCGGGGAGACCCAAGAGACCCAGTACTTC	CASRILGETQETQYF
few	TRBJ1-3	.	TRBV7-9	15	TGTGCCAGCAGCCCACCACCCCACAACGGACGGGCCATATATTTT	CASSPPPHNGRAIYF
many	TRBJ1-1	.	TRBV20-1	14	TGCAGTGCTAGAGGAGGAGGAATGAACACTGAAGCTTTCTTT	CSARGGGMNTEAFF
.	TRBJ2-5	.	TRBV4-1	15	TGCGCCAGCAGCCGACAAACTGGGAGTCAAGAGACCCAGTACTTC	CASSRQTGSQETQYF
few	TRBJ2-5	.	TRBV7-9	12	TGTGCCAGCAACAGAGACGGGTATAGTCAGTACTTC	CASNRDGYSQYF
many	TRBJ1-5	.	TRBV24-1	15	TGTGCCACCAGTAGGCCTTCACAGATCGATCAGCCCCAGCATTTT	CATSRPSQIDQPQHF
.	TRBJ1-2	.	TRBV6-1	15	TGTGCCAGCAGTGAATCCGGGACCGGGGCCTATGGCTACACCTTC	CASSESGTGAYGYTF
few	TRBJ2-3	TRBD1	TRBV5-1	15	TGCGCCAGCAGCCGGGACAGGGCCAGCACAGATACGCAGTATTTT	CASSRDRASTDTQYF
many	TRBJ2-3	.	TRBV2	14	TGTGCCATCGCCCAACCCGAGGGGGGAGATACGCAGTATTTT	CAIAQPEGGDTQYF
.	TRBJ2-7	.	TRBV10-1	13	TGCGCCAGCAGCGGGGGACCAGGGGACGAGCAGTACTTC	CASSGGPGDEQYF
many	TRBJ1-6	TRBD1	TRBV5-8	13	TGTGCCAGCAGCCCTGACAGGGACTCACCCCTCCACTTT	CASSPDRDSPLHF
few	TRBJ2-5	TRBD2	TRBV6-1	15	TGTGCCAGCAGGCTAGCGGGAGGGGGGAGGGAGACCCAGTACTTC	CASRLAGGGRETQYF
many	TRBJ2-7	TRBD1	TRBV12-3/TRBV12-4	14	TGTGCCAGCAGTTTTATACAGGGGACCTACGAGCAGTACTTC	CASSFIQGTYEQYF
many	TRBJ1-1	.	TRBV6-5	12	TGTGCCAGCAGTTACTCAACGACTGAAGCTTTCTTT	CASSYSTTEAFF
many	TRBJ2-5	TRBD2	TRBV27	17	TGTGCCAGCAGTCCAGGGACTAGCGGGAGTTGGAAAGAGACCCAGTACTTC	CASSPGTSGSWKETQYF
many	TRBJ1-5	.	TRBV2	13	TGTGCCAGCAGTGATGACAGCAATCAGCCCCAGCATTTT	CASSDDSNQPQHF
.	TRBJ2-3	TRBD1	TRBV10-3	15	TGTGCCATCTGGTCAGGACAGGGGCTTCCGACGCCGCAGTATTTT	CAIWSGQGLPTPQYF
many	TRBJ2-3	.	TRBV7-2	22	TGTGCCAGCAGCATCCCCTTACAGGGAATCGTAGGAGCGCGGACTTTCACAGATACGCAGTATTTT	CASSIPLQGIVGARTFTDTQYF
many	TRBJ1-5	TRBD1	TRBV12-3/TRBV12-4	16	TGTGCCAGCAGTTTAGCGGCGGACAGGCAAGGACAGCCCCAGCATTTT	CASSLAADRQGQPQHF
many	TRBJ2-1	TRBD2	TRBV18	16	TGTGCCAGCTCACCCCCGGGACTACGCGGGGCGGGTGAGCAGTTCTTC	CASSPPGLRGAGEQFF
many	TRBJ2-7	.	TRBV28	16	TGTGCCAGCACCCCTTTCCGGGACGGTAGCTCCTACGAGCAGTACTTC	CASTPFRDGSSYEQYF
many	TRBJ2-7	.	TRBV27	13	TGTGCCAGCAGTTGGGGGATAGGGTTCGAGCAGTACTTC	CASSWGIGFEQYF
.	TRBJ1-2	.	TRBV29-1	13	TGCAGCGTTGAAGTGAGAGGGGACTATGGCTACACCTTC	CSVEVRGDYGYTF
few	TRBJ2-7	.	TRBV12-3/TRBV12-4	14	TGTGCCAGCAGTCCGGACGGGGGCCCCTACGAGCAGTACTTC	CASSPDGGPYEQYF
few	TRBJ2-5	TRBD1	TRBV12-3/TRBV12-4	13	TGTGCCAGCACCCAGGGGGACGGGGAGACCCAGTACTTC	CASTQGDGETQYF
many	TRBJ2-1	TRBD2	TRBV29-1	14	TGCAGCGCACCCGTGGCTAGCGGCTACAATGAGCAGTTCTTC	CSAPVASGYNEQFF
many	TRBJ2-1	TRBD1	TRBV7-2	14	TGTGCCAGCATCCAGCAGACAGGGGTAAATGAGCAGTTCTTC	CASIQQTGVNEQFF
few	TRBJ2-7	.	TRBV9	14	TGTGCCAGCAGCCAGGACAGACCACCCTACGAGCAGTACTTC	CASSQDRPPYEQYF
many	TRBJ1-4	.	TRBV30	15	TGTGCCTGGAGTGTAGGACATTCGGATAATGAAAAACTGTTTTTT	CAWSVGHSDNEKLFF
few	TRBJ2-7	TRBD2	TRBV5-5	15	TGTGCCAGCAGCGCGTCGACTAGCGCGCTCTACGAGCAGTACTTC	CASSASTSALYEQYF
.	TRBJ2-1	TRBD2	TRBV20-1	16	TGCAGTGCTAGAGCCCTCGGACTAGCGGGAGGCGATGAGCAGTTCTTC	CSARALGLAGGDEQFF
few	TRBJ1-6	.	TRBV28	18	TGTGCCAGCAGTTTATTTAGAGAGGGAAGATATTCTAATTCACCCCTCCACTTT	CASSLFREGRYSNSPLHF
many	TRBJ2-7	.	TRBV20-1	15	TGCAGTGTCCTTAGACCAGGACAGTTTAACTACGAGCAGTACTTC	CSVLRPGQFNYEQYF
.	TRBJ2-7	TRBD1	TRBV6-5	16	TGTGCCAGCAGTTACCCATCCGGACAGGGTTCGTACGAGCAGTACTTC	CASSYPSGQGSYEQYF
many	TRBJ1-5	.	TRBV6-1	12	TGTGCCAGCAGTAACCCAGACCAGCCCCAGCATTTT	CASSNPDQPQHF
many	TRBJ1-5	.	TRBV28	17	TGTGCCAGCAGTTTGCCTACAGGGACTGGGGGCAATCAGCCCCAGCATTTT	CASSLPTGTGGNQPQHF
.	TRBJ1-3	TRBD1	TRBV4-1	16	TGCGCCAGCAGCTATCCGGCCAGGGGGGATGGAAACACCATATATTTT	CASSYPARGDGNTIYF
many	TRBJ2-1	TRBD2	TRBV7-9	19	TGTGCCAGCAGCTCCCCGGGACTAGCGGGCCCCGGCTCCTACAATGAGCAGTTCTTC	CASSSPGLAGPGSYNEQFF
many	TRBJ2-6	TRBD1	TRBV24-1	15	TGTGCCACCAGCCCTAGGGGGCCTGGGGCCAACGTCCTGACTTTC	CATSPRGPGANVLTF